This T cell receptor beta chain was sequenced in a study of T cell repertoires and HLA-DP antigens. Across the whole study: Average DNA input: about 200 ng for CD137+CD4+ sorts, 900 to 1,500 ng pre-culture.

This CDR3 has 18 residues. The germline CDR1 and CDR2 sequences are SEHNR and FQNEAQ (reference sequence). Trimming took 5 bases from V and 7 from J; bases not matched to a gene: 12. A note on this clone: Its antigen is unidentified.

Amplification used primers for 54 TRBV and 13 TRBJ segments. Data came from immunoSEQ multiplex PCR; TCRdb stores just in-frame clones and leaves some out. Of roughly 120,000 clones listed, 80% to 95% are singletons. Regarding the study as a whole: Against both alloantigens, CD137+ clonality was similar, approximately 0.41.

The chain uses TRBV7-9 and TRBJ2-1; 15 bases map to TRBD2. The sample comprised CD4+ T cells from PBMCs. This sequence was found in a woman between 18 and 29 years old in good health and CMV-seronegative. The DNA for the CDR3 is TGTGCCAGCAGCCTAGGGAGGACTAGCGGGAGGGCCAAAAATGAGCAGTTCTTC. Amino acid sequence: CASSLGRTSGRAKNEQFF.